This T cell receptor (beta chain) is from a study of blood T cell repertoires in COVID-19. Study-wide background: Sites in the United States, Italy and Spain provided acute and convalescent COVID-19 samples. Sources were T cells, B-cell-depleted T cells, or PBMCs; the material itself was cDNA or gDNA.

Study processing details: Estimation of nucleated cell counts relied on the amplification of reference gene primers. Assay used: immunoSEQ multiplex PCR; TCRdb lists only in-frame clones, some missing. The DNA was the basis for D and trimming; V, J and clone size are from that table. The table records tens of thousands of clones, roughly 85% of them present only once. This clone showed up just a few times. The CDR3 is 12 residues long. The V end lost 6 bases, the J end lost 3 bases, and 8 bases lay between the germline ends. Germline V gene data show CDR1 as LNHNV and CDR2 as YYDKDF (reference sequence).

The sequence was collected from a human donor in a cohort sampled during active COVID-19. The sequencing sample was made of peripheral blood. The chain has TRBV15 and TRBJ1-1; D remains unclear. This chain's CDR3 is CATSTGYTEAFF. The CDR3 bases are TGTGCCACCAGTACGGGATACACTGAAGCTTTCTTT.